Given below is one TCR beta chain in context. Authors' analysis steps: Estimation of nucleated cell counts relied on the amplification of reference gene primers. Data came from immunoSEQ multiplex PCR; TCRdb stores just in-frame clones and leaves some out. That table is the source of V, J and clone size, and D and trimming were worked out from the DNA. Among 55,000 to 80,000 clones listed, approximately 88% were seen once. These data originate in a study of blood T cell repertoires in COVID-19. Across the study: Samples came from the United States, Italy and Spain, spanning acute and convalescent COVID-19. PBMCs, B-cell-depleted T cells, or T cells provided the cDNA or gDNA that made up the material.

This clonotype was obtained from a woman aged 55-75 years with acute or convalescent COVID-19. Sequencing input: peripheral blood.

Here the CDR3 DNA reads TGTGCCAGCAGTTTGGGGGGAACCTACGAGCAGTACGTC. Its protein is CASSLGGTYEQYV. V gene TRBV12-3 or TRBV12-4 combines with J gene TRBJ2-7; TRBD2 is a possible D gene (6 bases). Trimming left V 3 bases short and J 2 bases short, with 8 bases between. The CDR3 sequence is 13 residues long.